This T cell receptor (beta chain) is drawn from a study of response to subunit inactivated influenza vaccine. In its sample, this clonotype was seen a few times. Each CDR3 protein gets one entry after TCRdb re-called the RT-PCR reads with MiXCR. The sample has hundreds of thousands of distinct CDR3 sequences, about 10% seen once. V was trimmed by 2 bases and J by 6 bases, leaving 20 bases between them. CDR3 length: 16 residues. Germline CDR1 LGHDT, CDR2 YNNKEL (reference sequence). This sample was shared with a second study, whose subject was T cells expressing NK-cell markers. That report adds: The authors generated TCR beta cDNA through 5'RACE template switching with UMIs. Just one sequenced donor of eight was HCMV-seronegative, while seven were seropositive. Dominant NKG2C+ clonotypes made up about 1.0-7.0% of CD8+ T cells in roughly 6 donors.

This clonotype originated in a man between 50 and 59 years old who received an inactivated influenza vaccine. Sequencing used PBMCs from blood, obtained on the day of vaccination. This chain connects TRBV3-1 to TRBJ2-7; possible D gene TRBD2, 5 bases. CDR3 in amino acids: CASSQPLGAKRSEQYF. In DNA, the CDR3 is TGTGCCAGCAGCCAACCACTAGGTGCCAAGCGCTCCGAGCAGTACTTC.